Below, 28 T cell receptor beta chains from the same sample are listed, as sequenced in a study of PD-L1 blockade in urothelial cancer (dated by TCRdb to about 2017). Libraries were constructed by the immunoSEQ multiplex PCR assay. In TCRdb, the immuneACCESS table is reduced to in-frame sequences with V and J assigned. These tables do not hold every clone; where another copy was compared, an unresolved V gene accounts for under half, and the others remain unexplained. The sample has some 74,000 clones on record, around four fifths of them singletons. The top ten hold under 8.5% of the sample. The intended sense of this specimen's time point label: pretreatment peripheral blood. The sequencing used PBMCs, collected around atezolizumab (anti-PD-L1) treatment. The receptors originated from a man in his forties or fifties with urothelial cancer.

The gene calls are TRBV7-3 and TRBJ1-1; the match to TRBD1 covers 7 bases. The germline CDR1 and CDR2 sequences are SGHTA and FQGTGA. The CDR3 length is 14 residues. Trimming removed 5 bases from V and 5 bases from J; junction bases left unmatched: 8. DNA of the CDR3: TGTGCCAGCAGCCGACAGGGAACGGGGACTGAAGCTTTCTTT. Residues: CASSRQGTGTEAFF.

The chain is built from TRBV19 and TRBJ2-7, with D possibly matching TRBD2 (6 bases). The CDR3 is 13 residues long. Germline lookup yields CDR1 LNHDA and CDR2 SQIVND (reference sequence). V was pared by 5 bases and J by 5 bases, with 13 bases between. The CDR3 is CASSLGGTNEQYF. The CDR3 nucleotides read TGTGCCAGTAGTCTCGGCGGGACCAACGAGCAGTACTTC.

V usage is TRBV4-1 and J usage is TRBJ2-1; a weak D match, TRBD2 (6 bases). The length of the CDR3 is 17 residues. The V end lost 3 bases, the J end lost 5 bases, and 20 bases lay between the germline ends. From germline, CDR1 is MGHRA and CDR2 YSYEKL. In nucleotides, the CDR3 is TGCGCCAGCAGCCAGGTAGCGACTAGTAATCCTAACAATGAGCAGTTCTTC. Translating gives CASSQVATSNPNNEQFF.

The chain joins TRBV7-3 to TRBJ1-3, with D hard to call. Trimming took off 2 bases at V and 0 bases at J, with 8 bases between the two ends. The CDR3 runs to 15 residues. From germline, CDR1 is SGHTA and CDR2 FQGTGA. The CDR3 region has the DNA TGTGCCAGCAGCTTAGGTAGCCACTCTGGAAACACCATATATTTT. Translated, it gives CASSLGSHSGNTIYF.

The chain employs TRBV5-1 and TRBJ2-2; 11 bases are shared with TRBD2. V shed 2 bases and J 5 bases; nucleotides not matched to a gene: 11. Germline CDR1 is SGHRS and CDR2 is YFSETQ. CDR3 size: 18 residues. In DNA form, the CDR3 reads TGCGCCAGCAGCTTTTTACTAGCGGGAGAAAAACGGACCGGGGAGCTGTTTTTT. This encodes CASSFLLAGEKRTGELFF.

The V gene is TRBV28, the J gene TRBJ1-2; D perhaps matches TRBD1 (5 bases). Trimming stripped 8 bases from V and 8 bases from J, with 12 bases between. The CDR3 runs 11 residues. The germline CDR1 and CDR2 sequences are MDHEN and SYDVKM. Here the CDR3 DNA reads TGTGCCAGCGGGGGGATAGCCGGCTACACCTTC. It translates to CASGGIAGYTF.

Here the CDR3 DNA reads TGTGCCTACGACAGAGGATATGGCTACACCTTC. Translating it yields CAYDRGYGYTF. The chain carries TRBV30 and TRBJ1-2, with D possibly matching TRBD1 (5 bases). V lost 7 bases and J lost 5, with 11 bases in between. This CDR3 is 11 amino acids long. The germline V gene encodes CDR1 GTSNPN and CDR2 SVGIG (reference sequence).

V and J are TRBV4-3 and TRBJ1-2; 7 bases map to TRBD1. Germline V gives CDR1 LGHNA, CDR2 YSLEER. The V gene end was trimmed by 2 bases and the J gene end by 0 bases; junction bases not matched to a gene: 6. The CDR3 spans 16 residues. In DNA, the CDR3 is TGCGCCAGCAGCCAACTAATGGGGACAGCTAACTATGGCTACACCTTC. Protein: CASSQLMGTANYGYTF.

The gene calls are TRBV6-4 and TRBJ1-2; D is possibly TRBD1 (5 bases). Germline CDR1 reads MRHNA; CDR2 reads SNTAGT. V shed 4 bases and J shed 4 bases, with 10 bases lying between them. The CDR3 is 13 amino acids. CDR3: CASSAGDLYGYTF. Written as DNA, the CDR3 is TGTGCCAGCAGTGCGGGGGACCTCTATGGCTACACCTTC.

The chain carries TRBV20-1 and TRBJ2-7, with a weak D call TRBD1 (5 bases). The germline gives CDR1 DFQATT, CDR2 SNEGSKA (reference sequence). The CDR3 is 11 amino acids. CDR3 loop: CRLTDSYEQYF. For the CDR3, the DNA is TGCAGGCTGACAGACTCCTACGAGCAGTACTTC.

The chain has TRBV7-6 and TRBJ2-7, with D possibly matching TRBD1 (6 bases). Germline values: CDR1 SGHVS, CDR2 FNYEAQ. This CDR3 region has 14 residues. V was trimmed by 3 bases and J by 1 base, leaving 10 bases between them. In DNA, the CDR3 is TGTGCCAGCAGCTTCGACAGGACATCCTACGAGCAGTACTTC. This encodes CASSFDRTSYEQYF.

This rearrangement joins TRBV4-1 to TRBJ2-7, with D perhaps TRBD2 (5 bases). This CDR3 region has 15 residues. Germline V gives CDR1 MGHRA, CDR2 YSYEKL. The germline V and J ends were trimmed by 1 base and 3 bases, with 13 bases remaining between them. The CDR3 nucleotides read TGCGCCAGCAGCCAAGTGGTAGTCGGGGTCTACGAGCAGTACTTC. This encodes CASSQVVVGVYEQYF.

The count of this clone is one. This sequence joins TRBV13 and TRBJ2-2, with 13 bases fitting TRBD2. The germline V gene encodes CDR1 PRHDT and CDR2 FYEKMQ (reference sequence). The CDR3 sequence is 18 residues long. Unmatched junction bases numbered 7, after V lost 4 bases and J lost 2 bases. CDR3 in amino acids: CASSWLRLAGGNTGELFF. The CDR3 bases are TGTGCCAGCAGCTGGCTAAGACTAGCGGGAGGCAACACCGGGGAGCTGTTTTTT.

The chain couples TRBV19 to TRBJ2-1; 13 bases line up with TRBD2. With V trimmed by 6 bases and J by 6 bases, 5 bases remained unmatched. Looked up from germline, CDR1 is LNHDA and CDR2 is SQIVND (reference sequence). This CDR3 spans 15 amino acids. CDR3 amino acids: CASRQLAGGSNEQFF. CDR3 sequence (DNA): TGTGCCAGTAGGCAACTAGCGGGAGGGTCCAATGAGCAGTTCTTC. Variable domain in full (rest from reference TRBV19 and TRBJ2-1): DGGITQSPKYLFRKEGQNVTLSCEQNLNHDAMYWYRQDPGQGLRLIYYSQIVNDFQKGDIAEGYSVSREKKESFPLTVTSAQKNPTAFYLCASRQLAGGSNEQFFGPGTRLTVL.

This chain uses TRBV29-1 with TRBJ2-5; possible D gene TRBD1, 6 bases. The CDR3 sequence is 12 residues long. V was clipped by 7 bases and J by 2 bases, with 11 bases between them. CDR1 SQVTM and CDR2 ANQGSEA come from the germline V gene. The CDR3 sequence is CSGSRGQETQYF. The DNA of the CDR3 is TGCAGCGGCTCGAGGGGGCAAGAGACCCAGTACTTC.

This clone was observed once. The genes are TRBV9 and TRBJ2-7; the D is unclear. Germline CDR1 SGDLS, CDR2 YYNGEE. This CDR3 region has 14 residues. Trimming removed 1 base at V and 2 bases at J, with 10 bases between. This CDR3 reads CASSVSALTYEQYF. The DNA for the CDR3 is TGTGCCAGCAGCGTATCAGCGCTTACCTACGAGCAGTACTTC. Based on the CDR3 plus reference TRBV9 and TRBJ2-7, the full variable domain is DSGVTQTPKHLITATGQRVTLRCSPRSGDLSVYWYQQSLDQGLQFLIQYYNGEERAKGNILERFSAQQFPDLHSELNLSSLELGDSALYFCASSVSALTYEQYFGPGTRLTVT.

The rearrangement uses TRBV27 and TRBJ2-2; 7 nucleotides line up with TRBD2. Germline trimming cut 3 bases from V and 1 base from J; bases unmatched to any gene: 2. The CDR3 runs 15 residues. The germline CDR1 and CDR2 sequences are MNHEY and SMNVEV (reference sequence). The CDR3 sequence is CASSFPSGNTGELFF. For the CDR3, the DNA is TGTGCCAGCAGTTTCCCTAGCGGGAACACCGGGGAGCTGTTTTTT.

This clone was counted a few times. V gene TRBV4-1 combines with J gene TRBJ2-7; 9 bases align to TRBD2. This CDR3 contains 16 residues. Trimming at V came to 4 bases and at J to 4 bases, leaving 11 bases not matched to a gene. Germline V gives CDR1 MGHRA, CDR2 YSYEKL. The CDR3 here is CASSPKTGLALYEQYF. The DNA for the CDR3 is TGCGCCAGCAGCCCCAAGACGGGACTAGCATTGTACGAGCAGTACTTC.

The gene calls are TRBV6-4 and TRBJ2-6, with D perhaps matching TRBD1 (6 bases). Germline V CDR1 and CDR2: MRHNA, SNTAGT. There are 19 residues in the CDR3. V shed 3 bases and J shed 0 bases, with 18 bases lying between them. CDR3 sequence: CASSELGYGQFSGANVLTF. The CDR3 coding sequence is TGTGCCAGCAGTGAGCTGGGATACGGACAGTTCTCTGGGGCCAACGTCCTGACTTTC.

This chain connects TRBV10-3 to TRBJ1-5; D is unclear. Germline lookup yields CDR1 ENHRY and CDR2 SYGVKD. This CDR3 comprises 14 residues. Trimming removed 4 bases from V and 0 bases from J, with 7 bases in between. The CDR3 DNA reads TGTGCCATCAGTGGGCGGGGTAGCAATCAGCCCCAGCATTTT. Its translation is CAISGRGSNQPQHF.

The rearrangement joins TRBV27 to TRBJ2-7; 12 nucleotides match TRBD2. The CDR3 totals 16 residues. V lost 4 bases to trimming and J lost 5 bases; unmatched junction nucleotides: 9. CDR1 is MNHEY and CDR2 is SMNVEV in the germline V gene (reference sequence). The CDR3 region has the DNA TGTGCCAGCAGTTCACTCCTAGCGGGAGGGCCCCACGAGCAGTACTTC. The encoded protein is CASSSLLAGGPHEQYF.

CDR3 DNA: TGTGCCAGCATCCGCGGTGGGGGGTTCACTGAAGCTTTCTTT. Residues: CASIRGGGFTEAFF. This chain links TRBV13 with TRBJ1-1, with a weak D call TRBD1 (5 bases). CDR1 PRHDT and CDR2 FYEKMQ come from the germline V gene (reference sequence). Trimming took off 7 bases at V and 4 bases at J, with 16 bases between the two ends. There are 14 residues in the CDR3.

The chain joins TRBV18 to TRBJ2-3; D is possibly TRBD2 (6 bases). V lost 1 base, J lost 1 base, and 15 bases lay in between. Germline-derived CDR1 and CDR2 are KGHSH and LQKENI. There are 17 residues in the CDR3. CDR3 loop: CASSPRAGGTRTDTQYF. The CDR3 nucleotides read TGTGCCAGCTCACCACGAGCAGGAGGGACTCGCACAGATACGCAGTATTTT. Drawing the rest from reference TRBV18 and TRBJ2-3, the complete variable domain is NAGVMQNPRHLVRRRGQEARLRCSPMKGHSHVYWYRQLPEEGLKFMVYLQKENIIDESGMPKERFSAEFPKEGPSILRIQQVVRGDSAAYFCASSPRAGGTRTDTQYFGPGTRLTVL.

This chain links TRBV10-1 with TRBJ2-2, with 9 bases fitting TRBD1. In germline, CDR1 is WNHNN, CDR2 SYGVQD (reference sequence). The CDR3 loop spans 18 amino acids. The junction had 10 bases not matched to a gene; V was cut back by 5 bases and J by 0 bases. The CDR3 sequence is CASSNGTGITANTGELFF. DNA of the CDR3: TGCGCCAGCAGTAACGGGACAGGGATAACAGCGAACACCGGGGAGCTGTTTTTT.

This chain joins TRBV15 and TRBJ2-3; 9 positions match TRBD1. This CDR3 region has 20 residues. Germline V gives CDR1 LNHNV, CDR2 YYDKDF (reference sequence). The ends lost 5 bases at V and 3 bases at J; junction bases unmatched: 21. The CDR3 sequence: CATSPTVGQGRGRMTDTQYF. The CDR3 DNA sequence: TGTGCCACCAGCCCGACCGTGGGACAGGGAAGGGGAAGGATGACAGATACGCAGTATTTT.

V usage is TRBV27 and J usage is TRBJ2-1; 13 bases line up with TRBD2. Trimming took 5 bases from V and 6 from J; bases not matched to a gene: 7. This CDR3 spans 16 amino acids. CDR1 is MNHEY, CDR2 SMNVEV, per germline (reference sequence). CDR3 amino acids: CASSPGLAGVVNEQFF. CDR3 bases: TGTGCCAGCAGTCCTGGACTAGCGGGAGTCGTCAATGAGCAGTTCTTC.

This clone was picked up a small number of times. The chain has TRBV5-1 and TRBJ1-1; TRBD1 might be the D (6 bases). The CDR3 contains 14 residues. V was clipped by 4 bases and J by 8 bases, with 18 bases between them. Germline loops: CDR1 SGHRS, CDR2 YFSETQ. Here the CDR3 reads CASSLVLGQMEAFF. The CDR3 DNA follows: TGCGCCAGCAGCCTCGTTTTGGGACAAATGGAAGCTTTCTTT.

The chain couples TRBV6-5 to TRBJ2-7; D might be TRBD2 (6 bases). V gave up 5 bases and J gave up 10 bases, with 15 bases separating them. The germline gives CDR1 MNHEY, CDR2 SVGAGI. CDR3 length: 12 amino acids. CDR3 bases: TGTGCCAGCAGTCAGACAGAGGGAGGACAGTACTTC. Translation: CASSQTEGGQYF.